A selection of T cell receptor beta chains follows, all from one sample in a study of graft-versus-host responses after intestinal transplantation. Sequencing was performed with immunoSEQ multiplex PCR; in TCRdb, only in-frame clones are kept and a portion is missing. The repertoire consists of nearly 90,000 clones, with under 85% occurring once and the leading ten covering roughly a sixth. No antigens are known for them. The sample in question was unstimulated CD8+ T cells sorted from spleen or lymph node cells, obtained before intestinal transplant. Every receptor here comes from a human donor who received an intestinal transplant. Both conserved end residues are part of each CDR3. Fields, in order: V gene, J gene, CDR3 protein.

TRBV28	TRBJ2-5	CASSLGDRGPQETQYF
TRBV30	TRBJ1-2	CAWSDYRAGYTF
TRBV11-2	TRBJ1-2	CASSLTFRGYGYTF
TRBV6-1	TRBJ2-7	CASNLAGGYEQYF
TRBV15	TRBJ1-5	CATSLHGDGNQPQHF
TRBV6-1	TRBJ2-7	CASSEAGTGYEQYF
TRBV30	TRBJ2-1	CAWSVYGGQTGYNEQFF
TRBV6-6	TRBJ2-2	CASTTGLVATGELFF
TRBV7-9	TRBJ2-7	CASSLTDHYEQYF
TRBV7-7	TRBJ2-1	CASSKTSGVSYNEQFF
TRBV2	TRBJ1-1	CATLAGRSGIGTEAFF
TRBV6-1	TRBJ1-2	CASSSGRGFYGYTF
TRBV7-3	TRBJ2-1	CASSSAGVTYNEQFF
TRBV5-6	TRBJ1-5	CASSSSGGERDQPQHF
TRBV7-6	TRBJ2-7	CASSLGTTHTDEQYF
TRBV29-1	TRBJ2-2	CSVEAGDNTGELFF
TRBV11-2	TRBJ2-3	CASSPQIRFGRTDTQYF
TRBV6-5	TRBJ2-5	CASSYRPHGAFETQYF
TRBV5-1	TRBJ2-1	CASSQDHRGGRYNEQFF
TRBV27	TRBJ2-2	CASRLTLGNTGELFF
TRBV6-5	TRBJ2-4	CASSPSGGGSNIQYF
TRBV7-3	TRBJ2-2	CASSFTGDTGELFF
TRBV15	TRBJ1-4	CATHTGTGHEKLFF